The 18 T cell receptor beta chains below were found in one sample sequenced in a study of tumor-infiltrating lymphocytes in primary liver carcinoma. Bulk tissue was left unsorted, and RNA and DNA were co-extracted from 20-30 mg of it. The template, approximately 500 ng total RNA, yielded TCR beta cDNA made with a constant-region primer. Libraries for TCR beta were built through three nested multiplex PCR rounds, which together made up a slightly modified ARM-PCR procedure. Investigators reported that the first two PCR rounds, at 10 to 11 cycles each, used TRBV1-TRBV30 forward primers with a C-beta reverse primer. TCRdb re-called the multiplex PCR reads with MiXCR, one entry per CDR3 protein. The table records around 190,000 distinct CDR3 sequences, around four fifths of them present only once. The sequenced sample consisted of tumor tissue from primary liver carcinoma. Source of these receptors: a man aged 40-50 years with primary liver carcinoma and hepatitis B virus infection.

Points on this clonotype: At one boundary the junction diverges from the germline segment, which might be a read error. This sequence joins TRBV11-2 and TRBJ2-7; D unresolved. From germline, CDR1 is SGHAT and CDR2 FQNNGV. The CDR3 contains 12 residues. The CDR3 protein is CASSPGCDEQYF. The CDR3 DNA follows: TGTGCCAGCAGTCCCGGGTGCGACGAACAGTACTTC.

Comments on this clonotype: Sequence at one end of the junction differs from germline and may be a read error. V and J are TRBV11-2 and TRBJ2-3, with 11 bases that match TRBD2. Germline V gene data show CDR1 as SGHAT and CDR2 as FQNNGV. The CDR3 is 16 amino acids. The CDR3 region is CTSSFPVLAGVDTQYF. The CDR3 bases are TGTACCAGCAGCTTCCCGGTACTAGCGGGAGTGGATACGCAGTATTTT.

A single count supports this clonotype. At one end the junction does not follow the germline gene, possibly because of a read error. The genes are TRBV11-2 and TRBJ2-5, with D hard to call. In germline, CDR1 is SGHAT, CDR2 FQNNGV. The CDR3 sequence is 15 residues long. The CDR3 coding sequence is TGTGCCAGCGGCCCCAGGTCAGCCCCAGGCGTGACTCAGTACTTT. This codes for CASGPRSAPGVTQYF. Filled out from reference TRBV11-2 and TRBJ2-5, the complete variable domain reads EAGVAQSPRYKIIEKRQSVAFWCNPISGHATLYWYQQILGQGPKLLIQFQNNGVVDDSQLPKDRFSAERLKGVDSTLKIQPAKLEDSAVYLCASGPRSAPGVTQYFGPGTRLLVL.

About this clonotype: Compared with germline, one end of the junction differs, possibly owing to a read error. The chain couples TRBV4-1 to TRBJ2-7, with D unresolved. The V gene's germline CDR1 is MGHRA and CDR2 YSYEKL. This CDR3 is built from 13 residues. The CDR3 bases are TGTGCCTGCAGCCAAGGTTACGGGTACGAGCAGTACTTC. Its translation is CACSQGYGYEQYF.

The CDR3 reads CASSLAKWGGYNGQFF. The CDR3 nucleotides are TGTGCCAGCAGCTTAGCGAAGTGGGGGGGCTACAATGGGCAATTCTTC. The chain uses TRBV11-1 and TRBJ2-1; perhaps TRBD2 as D (7 bases). V was cut by 0 bases and J by 16 bases, with 25 bases left in between. Germline V CDR1 and CDR2: SGHAT, FQDESV (reference sequence). CDR3 length: 16 amino acids.

Details on this clonotype: Germline and junction disagree at one end, which may indicate a read error. The rearrangement links TRBV7-9 to TRBJ2-7; D ambiguous. Per germline, CDR1 SEHNR and CDR2 FQNEAQ (reference sequence). This CDR3 region has 14 residues. CDR3 DNA: TGTGCCGGCAGCACTACGTGCCCCCCATACGAGCAGTACTTC. Translation gives CAGSTTCPPYEQYF.

Note on this clonotype: A much larger clone differs by one base, so this may be a read error. V and J are TRBV5-1 and TRBJ2-5; the D gene is possibly TRBD1 (6 bases). The length of the CDR3 is 17 residues. The germline V gene has CDR1 SGHRS and CDR2 YFSETQ. The CDR3 DNA is TGCGCCAACAGCCATAGACCAGGGGTCGGGTACCAAGAGACCCAGTACTTC. Amino acids: CANSHRPGVGYQETQYF.

On this clonotype itself: One end of the junction does not line up with germline, which may come from a read error. V is TRBV29-1 and J is TRBJ1-2; a weak D match, TRBD1 (6 bases). Per germline, CDR1 SQVTM and CDR2 ANQGSEA. The CDR3 loop spans 14 amino acids. The chain's CDR3 is CNLKFGQSIYGYTF. CDR3 in DNA: TGCAACCTCAAGTTTGGACAGTCGATCTATGGATACACCTTC.

The rearrangement uses TRBV5-1 and TRBJ2-1; D remains ambiguous. The CDR3 covers 16 residues. Trimming removed 0 bases at V and 3 bases at J, with 13 bases between. Germline V CDR1 and CDR2: SGHRS, YFSETQ. CDR3 protein: CASSLGNSFYYNEQFF. CDR3 coding DNA: TGCGCCAGCAGCTTGGGTAACAGCTTTTACTACAATGAGCAGTTCTTC. Drawing the rest from reference TRBV5-1 and TRBJ2-1, the complete variable domain is KAGVTQTPRYLIKTRGQQVTLSCSPISGHRSVSWYQQTPGQGLQFLFEYFSETQRNKGNFPGRFSGRQFSNSRSEMNVSTLELGDSALYLCASSLGNSFYYNEQFFGPGTRLTVL.

V usage is TRBV12-3 or TRBV12-4 and J usage is TRBJ1-1, with D possibly matching TRBD1 (6 bases). CDR3 length: 15 residues. CDR3 protein: CVTSLGQLFNTEAFF. The CDR3 DNA reads as TGTGTCACCAGTTTAGGACAGCTGTTCAACACTGAAGCTTTCTTT.

Concerning this clonotype: One end of the junction fails to match germline, which may point to a read error. This chain joins TRBV11-2 and TRBJ2-5; TRBD2 agrees at 12 bases. Germline CDR1 SGHAT, CDR2 FQNNGV. The CDR3 is 19 residues long. The CDR3 loop reads CANSFGSLLAGGRGVTQYF. CDR3 nucleotide sequence: TGTGCCAACAGCTTCGGTAGCCTTCTAGCGGGAGGGCGGGGAGTGACCCAGTACTTC. The entire variable domain, with the rest obtained from reference TRBV11-2 and TRBJ2-5, is as follows: EAGVAQSPRYKIIEKRQSVAFWCNPISGHATLYWYQQILGQGPKLLIQFQNNGVVDDSQLPKDRFSAERLKGVDSTLKIQPAKLEDSAVYLCANSFGSLLAGGRGVTQYFGPGTRLLVL.

In the case of this clonotype: An end of the junction does not agree with germline; a read error may underlie this. In DNA, the CDR3 is TGTAGCGTTGAAGATGTCGGGCAAGGAGAGGCCCAGTACTTC. Protein: CSVEDVGQGEAQYF. The chain employs TRBV29-1 and TRBJ2-5; D might be TRBD2 (5 bases). CDR3 length: 14 amino acids. Germline V lookup: CDR1 SQVTM, CDR2 ANQGSEA.

This clonotype was detected once. The chain is built from TRBV28 and TRBJ2-3, with 7 nucleotides matching TRBD2. V was pared by 6 bases and J by 5 bases, with 11 bases of the junction left unmatched. Germline CDR1 reads MDHEN; CDR2 reads SYDVKM. CDR3 length: 15 residues. CDR3: CASSTGSSGIDTQYF. The CDR3 DNA is TGTGCCAGCAGCACCGGGTCTAGCGGCATAGATACGCAGTATTTT.

Regarding this clonotype: The junction differs from germline at one of its ends, possibly a read error. This sequence joins TRBV6-1 and TRBJ2-7; 7 nucleotides align to TRBD1. Germline CDR1 MNHNS, CDR2 SASEGT. This CDR3 region has 13 residues. The CDR3, as DNA: TGTGCTAGCACCTGGACAGGTTCCTACGAGCAGTACTTC. Protein product: CASTWTGSYEQYF.

This clonotype was observed a single time. The missing conserved phenylalanine or tryptophan at the end of this CDR3 makes a read error likely. The DNA is left out, because the CDR3 cannot be placed on it with certainty; the CDR3 is given as TCRdb lists it. The rearrangement joins TRBV4-2 to TRBJ2-1; TRBD2 is taken as the D call from the table, unchecked against the DNA. The CDR3 numbers 16 amino acids, ends counted. Germline-derived CDR1 and CDR2 are LGHNA and YNFKEQ. The CDR3 region is CASSQLSGLSYNEHSL.

The chain joins TRBV10-2 to TRBJ1-2; D may be TRBD1 (6 bases). The CDR3 contains 14 residues. The V end was cut by 7 bases, the J end by 7 bases, with 19 bases between. In germline, CDR1 is WSHSY, CDR2 SAAADI. The CDR3 nucleotides are TGCGCCAGCACTGGGCAGGGGCTGATGAGTGGCTACACCTTC. It yields the protein CASTGQGLMSGYTF.

The table lists this clonotype with a count of one. The junction shows a germline mismatch at one end, possibly a read error. This chain links TRBV29-1 with TRBJ1-6; no reliable D call. This CDR3 has 12 residues. Germline CDR1 and CDR2: SQVTM and ANQGSEA. CDR3 region: CSDAQYNSPLYF. In nucleotides, the CDR3 is TGCAGCGATGCTCAGTATAATTCACCCCTCTACTTT.

Notes on this clonotype: Germline and junction disagree at one end, which may indicate a read error. The genes are TRBV20-1 and TRBJ2-7, with 7 bases identical to TRBD2. The CDR3 runs 12 residues. Germline-derived CDR1 and CDR2 are DFQATT and SNEGSKA (reference sequence). The CDR3 is CSAGGRSDEHYF. CDR3 bases: TGCAGTGCTGGCGGGAGATCCGACGAGCACTACTTC.